This T cell receptor (beta chain) was sequenced in a study of response to subunit inactivated influenza vaccine. By its share, this clonotype is medium-sized (0.01 to 0.1%). Its antigen is undetermined. Via MiXCR, TCRdb re-called the RT-PCR reads, giving one row per CDR3 protein. Among about 500,000 distinct CDR3 sequences listed, more than 15% were seen once. Study-wide findings and caveats: The study's authors posited that every seasonal influenza vaccination enlists few new T cells.

The CDR3 has 13 amino acids. Trimming left V 0 bases short and J 4 bases short, with 5 bases between. Germline V gene lookup returns CDR1 SGHRS and CDR2 YFSETQ. The J gene is TRBJ2-1, the V gene TRBV5-1; a possible D gene is TRBD1 (5 bases). The source was CD4+ T cells sorted from PBMCs, collected around 25 months after vaccination. The clonotype was recovered from a man aged 45-69 years who received an inactivated influenza vaccine. The CDR3 spells CASSLGQYNEQFF. The CDR3 nucleotides read TGCGCCAGCAGCTTGGGACAGTACAATGAGCAGTTCTTC.